Given below is one TCR beta chain in context. Its antigen is currently unknown. The record originates from a study of radiation and T cells in renal cell carcinoma. Study-level background: Nephrectomy followed 15 Gy stereotactic body radiation by 4 weeks.

Germline loops: CDR1 SGDLS, CDR2 YYNGEE. The CDR3 runs 15 residues. With 0 bases removed from V and 1 base from J, the gap between germline ends came to 8 bases. Study-wide findings and caveats: Top tumor clonotypes rose in blood 2 weeks post-radiation, then contracted. Baseline intratumoral clonotype presence is unknown without pretreatment biopsies.

Assay: immunoSEQ multiplex PCR; the TCRdb copy retains only in-frame clones and omits some. The profile shows tens of thousands of clones, roughly 80% of them singletons. As for time point: baseline pretreatment blood. The treatment was: 15 Gy SBRT to primary tumor, nephrectomy 4 weeks later. This renal cell carcinoma was of the clear cell type. The rearrangement joins TRBV9 to TRBJ1-3, with no clear D. The sample consisted of blood, taken from a patient whose treatment included radiotherapy and nephrectomy. The sequence derives from a man in his 60s with renal cell carcinoma. CDR3 DNA: TGTGCCAGCAGCGTAGGACCCTCATCTGGAAACACCATATATTTT. This gives the protein CASSVGPSSGNTIYF. Combining the CDR3 with reference TRBV9 and TRBJ1-3 gives the whole variable domain DSGVTQTPKHLITATGQRVTLRCSPRSGDLSVYWYQQSLDQGLQFLIQYYNGEERAKGNILERFSAQQFPDLHSELNLSSLELGDSALYFCASSVGPSSGNTIYFGEGSWLTVV.